A single T cell receptor beta chain is shown here with its context. This clonotype was detected many times. The target of this receptor is not known. No quality values exist for individual bases; no much larger clone is one base distant. The run used an Illumina Genome Analyzer IIx. TCRdb reran the public reads through fastp at Q25 and MiXCR, keeping productive beta chains. Each entry is one CDR3 protein sequence, shown with its most common DNA and genes. The sample table lists tens of thousands of distinct CDR3 sequences, 6% to 8% of them with a count of one. The leading ten clones occupy around 16% of the sample. The sample comes from a study of patients with pleural tuberculosis (dated by TCRdb to the mid-2010s). The clonotype originates from a human donor with pleural tuberculosis.

The CDR3 protein: CASSYGLAGGETQYF. The DNA sequence is given as TGTGCCAGCAGTTACGGACTAGCGGGAGGAGAGACCCAGTACTTC. The chain is assembled from TRBV6-2 or TRBV6-3 and TRBJ2-5; the central 14 bases match TRBD2. CDR1 and CDR2 are drawn from the germline V gene: MNHEY, SVGEGT. V is cut back by 2 bases and J by 4 bases, with 0 bases in the junction unmatched. Taken from cysteine to phenylalanine, the CDR3 has 15 residues. The CDR3 DNA has 45 bases and is translated from base 1.